The source of this TCR beta chain is a study of cytotoxic CD8 clonotypes in ibrutinib-treated CLL. CDR3 size: 14 residues. CDR1 is LNHNV and CDR2 is YYDKDF in the germline V gene (reference sequence). Trimming removed 1 base from V and 1 base from J, with 5 bases in between. Measured with immunoSEQ multiplex PCR; TCRdb has only the in-frame clones, and not every one. The table has approximately 200,000 clones, about 72% seen once. The source was PBMCs, collected after 24 months of ibrutinib treatment. This chain connects TRBV15 to TRBJ2-1; D not certain. The origin of this receptor is a human donor with chronic lymphocytic leukemia. Here the CDR3 DNA reads TGTGCCACCAGCAGAGGGGGATCCTACAATGAGCAGTTCTTC. It specifies CATSRGGSYNEQFF.